This TCR beta chain came from a study of Ad26.COV2.S vaccination and SARS-CoV-2 variants. Study background: A COV1001 Ad26.COV2.S trial-arm participant provided the sample. Dosing was one shot or two shots 56 days apart. Study-level findings and limits: Possibly, TCR breadth and depth analyses underestimated total T cell responses.

The protocol was immunoSEQ multiplex PCR, while the TCRdb copy is restricted to in-frame clones and leaves out a portion. This sample has about 680,000 clones; around 89% occur once, and the top ten carry approximately 1.5%. Trimming took 2 bases from V and 0 from J, leaving 8 bases between them. In germline, CDR1 is SEHNR, CDR2 FQNEAQ (reference sequence). The CDR3 is 16 residues long. With regard to this clone: What it binds is unknown.

Sample treatment: 15 to 20 received Ad26.COV2.S at low or high dose, single or two shots; a few received placebo; per-sample allocation not given. Collection of the samples took place on day 63 after the first injection of vaccine or placebo. Participants' vaccine, an Ad26 vector, delivered Wuhan-strain SARS-CoV-2 spike. This chain joins TRBV7-9 and TRBJ2-6; D is uncertain. Specimen: peripheral blood, collected in a trial of Ad26.COV2.S vaccine versus placebo. This clonotype was obtained from a person aged 18-65 years who received the Ad26.COV2.S COVID-19 vaccine or a placebo. Here the CDR3 DNA reads TGTGCCAGCAGCTTATTATCATACTCTGGGGCCAACGTCCTGACTTTC. It specifies CASSLLSYSGANVLTF.